This is a list of T cell receptor beta chains from one sample in a study of technical replicates of blood from a handful of donors. Method: immunoSEQ multiplex PCR; TCRdb's copy keeps in-frame clones and lacks some. The table shows tens of thousands of clones, with roughly 91% occurring only once. Material for sequencing was T cells isolated from PBMCs. All receptors come from a human donor in good health. Some clones in this sample may be carry-over from other donors' samples. CDR3s include the opening cysteine and the closing phenylalanine or tryptophan. The D gene is left open where the match is weak. Clone size, where shown, is once, few, many, or a class for clones that have expanded.

clone size | J gene | D gene | CDR3 length | V gene | CDR3 protein | CDR3 DNA
. | TRBJ2-1 | TRBD2 | 14 | TRBV15 | CATRGPGGVNEQFF | TGTGCCACCAGGGGGCCGGGAGGGGTCAATGAGCAGTTCTTC
. | TRBJ1-1 | TRBD1 | 16 | TRBV5-4 | CASSLVPGTGNTEAFF | TGTGCCAGCAGCTTGGTCCCCGGGACAGGGAACACTGAAGCTTTCTTT
. | TRBJ2-7 | . | 11 | TRBV7-2 | CASSAAYEQYF | TGTGCCAGCAGCGCGGCCTACGAGCAGTACTTC
. | TRBJ2-3 | . | 12 | TRBV2 | CASSGVGDTQYF | TGTGCCAGCAGTGGAGTTGGAGATACGCAGTATTTT
. | TRBJ2-6 | . | 19 | TRBV9 | CASSVRGAGLLSGANVLTF | TGTGCCAGCAGCGTACGTGGGGCGGGGCTCCTCTCTGGGGCCAACGTCCTGACTTTC
. | TRBJ2-5 | . | 12 | TRBV10-3 | CAISEIPETQYF | TGTGCCATCAGTGAAATTCCGGAGACCCAGTACTTC
. | TRBJ2-3 | . | 16 | TRBV5-1 | CASSRATGMSTDTQYF | TGCGCCAGCAGCAGAGCAACAGGGATGAGCACAGATACGCAGTATTTT
. | TRBJ2-1 | . | 14 | TRBV6-1 | CASSEGHPGNEQFF | TGTGCCAGCAGTGAAGGACATCCTGGCAATGAGCAGTTCTTC
. | TRBJ2-1 | TRBD1 | 15 | TRBV10-3 | CAISRDRSSLRGQFF | TGTGCCATCAGTAGGGACAGGAGCTCTCTGAGGGGGCAGTTCTTC
. | TRBJ1-5 | TRBD1 | 15 | TRBV6-5 | CASRQGANSNQPQHF | TGTGCCAGCAGACAGGGGGCTAATAGCAATCAGCCCCAGCATTTT
. | TRBJ1-5 | . | 12 | TRBV29-1 | CSVEDNGGSQHF | TGCAGCGTTGAAGATAACGGCGGCTCCCAGCATTTT
. | TRBJ2-3 | TRBD1 | 15 | TRBV9 | CASSSRTGGADTQYF | TGTGCCAGCAGCTCCCGGACAGGGGGCGCGGATACGCAGTATTTT
. | TRBJ2-2 | TRBD1 | 16 | TRBV9 | CASRDDRGTNTGELFF | TGTGCCAGCAGAGACGACAGGGGTACGAACACCGGGGAGCTGTTTTTT
. | TRBJ2-7 | . | 14 | TRBV30 | CAWSVIRGGYEQYF | TGTGCCTGGAGTGTAATCAGGGGCGGCTACGAGCAGTACTTC
few | TRBJ1-4 | . | 13 | TRBV7-9 | CASSRGVREKLFF | TGTGCCAGCAGCCGCGGGGTTCGTGAAAAACTGTTTTTT
. | TRBJ1-5 | . | 13 | TRBV4-1 | CASRSQGNQPQHF | TGCGCCAGCAGGTCCCAGGGGAATCAGCCCCAGCATTTT
. | TRBJ1-5 | . | 15 | TRBV6-5 | CASRQQPDSNQPQHF | TGTGCCAGCAGACAGCAGCCGGATAGCAATCAGCCCCAGCATTTT
. | TRBJ1-1 | . | 14 | TRBV10-2 | CASSALPIFTEAFF | TGCGCCAGCAGTGCACTTCCAATTTTCACTGAAGCTTTCTTT
. | TRBJ2-1 | . | 15 | TRBV5-1 | CASSPRLSSSNEQFF | TGCGCCAGCAGCCCAAGACTTAGTTCCTCCAATGAGCAGTTCTTC
. | TRBJ2-1 | . | 16 | TRBV14 | CASSHLKRIAYNEQFF | TGTGCCAGCAGCCATCTAAAGCGGATTGCCTACAATGAGCAGTTCTTC
. | TRBJ2-7 | TRBD2 | 13 | TRBV7-2 | CASSRTSSYEQYF | TGTGCCAGCAGCCGGACTAGCTCCTACGAGCAGTACTTC
. | TRBJ2-7 | TRBD2 | 15 | TRBV19 | CASSIGGLAGDEQYF | TGTGCCAGTAGTATAGGAGGACTAGCGGGAGACGAGCAGTACTTC
. | TRBJ2-7 | . | 14 | TRBV4-1 | CASSLQASTYEQYF | TGCGCCAGCAGCCTGCAGGCTTCGACCTACGAGCAGTACTTC
. | TRBJ2-2 | . | 12 | TRBV19 | CASSVISGELFF | TGTGCCAGTAGTGTAATTTCCGGGGAGCTGTTTTTT
. | TRBJ2-7 | TRBD2 | 16 | TRBV5-1 | CASSLLAPHTEYEQYF | TGCGCCAGCAGCTTACTAGCGCCCCACACCGAATACGAGCAGTACTTC
. | TRBJ2-7 | . | 12 | TRBV10-2 | CASRKRSHEQYF | TGCGCCAGCAGAAAACGGTCCCACGAGCAGTACTTC
. | TRBJ1-5 | . | 17 | TRBV30 | CAWRGGEWGKGNQPQHF | TGTGCCTGGAGGGGGGGAGAATGGGGCAAGGGCAATCAGCCCCAGCATTTT
. | TRBJ2-3 | . | 15 | TRBV15 | CATSPTDSGTDTQYF | TGTGCCACCAGCCCCACGGACTCGGGCACAGATACGCAGTATTTT
once | TRBJ1-4 | . | 14 | TRBV28 | CASTFPATGEKLFF | TGTGCCAGCACCTTTCCCGCCACGGGGGAAAAACTGTTTTTT
. | TRBJ2-1 | TRBD2 | 13 | TRBV2 | CASRERGGHEQFF | TGTGCCAGCAGGGAGCGGGGGGGGCATGAGCAGTTCTTC
. | TRBJ2-7 | TRBD1 | 12 | TRBV6-5 | CASSYDRDEQYF | TGTGCCAGCAGTTACGACAGGGATGAGCAGTACTTC
. | TRBJ2-7 | . | 14 | TRBV5-1 | CASSLEQALSEQYF | TGCGCCAGCAGCTTGGAGCAGGCCCTTAGCGAGCAGTACTTC
. | TRBJ2-7 | TRBD1 | 15 | TRBV27 | CASSPTDRGFYEQYF | TGTGCCAGCAGCCCTACGGACAGGGGGTTCTACGAGCAGTACTTC
. | TRBJ2-7 | . | 16 | TRBV9 | CASSAGPLAGHYEQYF | TGTGCCAGCAGCGCAGGACCTTTGGCGGGTCACTACGAGCAGTACTTC
. | TRBJ1-1 | . | 14 | TRBV6-1 | CASSEAGGITEAFF | TGTGCCAGCAGTGAAGCAGGAGGGATCACTGAAGCTTTCTTT
. | TRBJ2-7 | . | 15 | TRBV6-5 | CASSYRRRGSYEQYF | TGTGCCAGCAGTTACCGCCGCCGGGGGTCCTACGAGCAGTACTTC
. | TRBJ2-3 | . | 12 | TRBV5-1 | CASSFTGNTQYF | TGCGCCAGCAGCTTCACAGGGAATACGCAGTATTTT
few | TRBJ1-1 | TRBD1 | 15 | TRBV5-1 | CASRSGTGVVTEAFF | TGCGCCAGCAGGTCCGGGACAGGGGTAGTTACTGAAGCTTTCTTT
few | TRBJ1-2 | . | 14 | TRBV25-1 | CASSERWTQSGYTF | TGTGCCAGCAGTGAACGCTGGACACAAAGTGGCTACACCTTC
. | TRBJ1-2 | . | 14 | TRBV28 | CASSFTAANYGYTF | TGTGCCAGCAGTTTCACAGCAGCTAACTATGGCTACACCTTC
once | TRBJ1-2 | TRBD1 | 15 | TRBV9 | CASSVDRDRGYGYTF | TGTGCCAGCAGCGTAGACCGGGACAGGGGATATGGCTACACCTTC
. | TRBJ2-2 | TRBD1 | 13 | TRBV28 | CASNDRVTGELFF | TGTGCCAGCAATGACAGGGTCACCGGGGAGCTGTTTTTT
. | TRBJ1-1 | . | 14 | TRBV5-1 | CASSLNSMNTEAFF | TGCGCCAGCAGCTTGAATAGTATGAACACTGAAGCTTTCTTT
. | TRBJ2-1 | . | 16 | TRBV7-6 | CASSTNTASSYNEQFF | TGTGCCAGCAGCACCAACACCGCCTCCTCCTACAATGAGCAGTTCTTC
. | TRBJ1-1 | TRBD1 | 11 | TRBV30 | CAWEGGATTFF | TGTGCCTGGGAAGGGGGCGCGACAACTTTCTTT
. | TRBJ2-7 | . | 13 | TRBV30 | CAWNQGPAYEQYF | TGTGCCTGGAACCAGGGGCCTGCCTACGAGCAGTACTTC
. | TRBJ2-3 | . | 13 | TRBV6-6 | CASSYAGTDTQYF | TGTGCCAGCAGTTACGCAGGCACAGATACGCAGTATTTT